The present T cell receptor beta chain was sequenced within a study of a mutant IDH1 vaccine in newly diagnosed glioma. Turning to the study itself: Once 4-6 weeks had passed after radiotherapy alone, vaccination started, or it started with temozolomide cycles. Most patients had received both radiotherapy and temozolomide, the prior options being radiotherapy, temozolomide, or both. The study's findings and limits: In approximately 93% of patients, immune responses induced by the vaccine occurred. Pseudoprogression looked unconnected to shifts in top peripheral T cell clonotypes.

This table comes from immunoSEQ multiplex PCR, and its TCRdb copy is limited to in-frame clones, with some not included. This table has about 65,000 clones, around 83% appearing once. Stated time point: week 23, last vaccination. Topical imiquimod accompanied each vaccine dose, which consisted of 300 ug of mutant IDH1 20-mer peptide. The V and J ends lost 5 bases and 0 bases respectively, with 11 bases between them. The CDR3 runs 15 residues. In germline, CDR1 is LNHDA, CDR2 SQIVND (reference sequence). As regards this clone: As yet, its antigen is unknown.

The genes are TRBV19 and TRBJ2-4; the D is unclear. The sample here was PBMCs, taken from a glioma patient whose treatment included an IDH1 peptide vaccine. This TCR derives from a man in his thirties or forties with glioma. CDR3 nucleotides: TGTGCCAGTAGTTCGGCAAGCCTAGCCAAAAACATTCAGTACTTC. It is translated as CASSSASLAKNIQYF.